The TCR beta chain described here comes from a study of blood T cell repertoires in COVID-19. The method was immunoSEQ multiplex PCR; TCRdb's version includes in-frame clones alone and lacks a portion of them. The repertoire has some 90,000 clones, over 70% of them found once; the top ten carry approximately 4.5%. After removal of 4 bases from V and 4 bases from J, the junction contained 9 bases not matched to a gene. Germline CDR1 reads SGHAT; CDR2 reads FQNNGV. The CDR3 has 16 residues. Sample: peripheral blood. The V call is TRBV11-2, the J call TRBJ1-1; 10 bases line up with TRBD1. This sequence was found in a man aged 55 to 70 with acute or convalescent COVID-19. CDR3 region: CASSWDRGLKSTEAFF. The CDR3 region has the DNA TGTGCCAGCAGCTGGGACAGGGGCTTGAAGTCCACTGAAGCTTTCTTT.